One sample yielded the 32 T cell receptor beta chains listed below, sequenced in a study of cytotoxic CD8 clonotypes in ibrutinib-treated CLL. Sequencing was performed with immunoSEQ multiplex PCR; in TCRdb, only in-frame clones are kept and a portion is missing. The sample yields about 17,000 clones, about 61% seen once. The material sequenced was PBMCs, taken after 12 months of ibrutinib treatment. The receptor set was obtained from a human donor with chronic lymphocytic leukemia.

The chain uses TRBV5-8 and TRBJ2-1; 12 positions agree with TRBD2. The V segment lost 0 bases and the J segment 5 bases; nucleotides outside the gene matches: 6. The CDR3 loop spans 17 amino acids. In germline, CDR1 is SGHTS, CDR2 YDEGEE. CDR3 in amino acids: CASSLAPTSGRHNEQFF. As DNA, the CDR3 is TGTGCCAGCAGCTTGGCCCCGACTAGCGGGAGACACAATGAGCAGTTCTTC.

Here the CDR3 reads CASSPVPPYEQYF. In DNA, the CDR3 is TGTGCCAGCAGCCCGGTTCCTCCCTACGAGCAGTACTTC. The chain links TRBV27 to TRBJ2-7; D remains ambiguous. Trimming left V 6 bases short and J 2 bases short, with 11 bases between. CDR3 length equals 13 residues. Germline V lookup: CDR1 MNHEY, CDR2 SMNVEV (reference sequence).

The table lists this clone with a count of one. J is TRBJ2-5 and V is TRBV6-6; the D is unclear. Trimming shortened V by 7 bases and J by 2 bases, and 8 bases separated the two germline ends. Germline V CDR1 and CDR2: MNHNY, SVGAGI (reference sequence). The CDR3 sequence is 12 residues long. CDR3 DNA sequence: TGTGCCAGCACTGTCAGTCAAGAGACCCAGTACTTC. It specifies CASTVSQETQYF.

The chain combines TRBV13 with TRBJ1-2, with 9 bases lining up with TRBD1. Trimming cost V 5 bases and J 6 bases; bases outside gene matches: 7. This CDR3 comprises 14 residues. Per the germline V gene, CDR1 is PRHDT and CDR2 is FYEKMQ (reference sequence). CDR3 bases: TGTGCCAGCAGCGGACGACAGGGGGAAAATGGCTACACCTTC. Encoded protein: CASSGRQGENGYTF.

This chain joins TRBV29-1 and TRBJ2-1; D remains ambiguous. This CDR3 comprises 15 residues. Trimming removed 4 bases at V and 4 bases at J, with 17 bases between. Germline-derived CDR1 and CDR2 are SQVTM and ANQGSEA. In nucleotides, the CDR3 is TGCAGCGTTGTTTTGTTGCTAAATCGTTACAATGAGCAGTTCTTC. Protein sequence: CSVVLLLNRYNEQFF.

The chain joins TRBV11-2 to TRBJ2-1; D ambiguous. Germline CDR1 is SGHAT and CDR2 is FQNNGV. V lost 0 bases, J lost 10 bases, and 10 bases lay in between. The CDR3 length is 13 residues. The CDR3 loop is CASSLEELGEQFF. As DNA, the CDR3 is TGTGCCAGCAGCTTAGAGGAGCTTGGGGAGCAGTTCTTC.

This clone showed up just a few times. The V and J genes are TRBV7-3 and TRBJ1-2; D unresolved. Deletions cut 6 bases from V and 0 bases from J, with 8 bases between. In germline, CDR1 is SGHTA, CDR2 FQGTGA. There are 13 residues in the CDR3. CDR3 in amino acids: CASSRQTNYGYTF. The CDR3, as DNA: TGTGCCAGCAGTAGGCAGACTAACTATGGCTACACCTTC.

This clone has just a few counts. This rearrangement joins TRBV7-9 to TRBJ2-7; 7 positions match TRBD2. The germline CDR1 and CDR2 sequences are SEHNR and FQNEAQ (reference sequence). This CDR3 comprises 13 residues. Trimming at V came to 5 bases and at J to 6 bases, leaving 7 bases not matched to a gene. The CDR3 DNA is TGTGCCAGCAGCCTTGGGGGGGACCTCGAGCAGTACTTC. Translation: CASSLGGDLEQYF. Full variable domain (outside the CDR3, taken from reference TRBV7-9 and TRBJ2-7): DTGVSQNPRHKITKRGQNVTFRCDPISEHNRLYWYRQTLGQGPEFLTYFQNEAQLEKSRLLSDRFSAERPKGSFSTLEIQRTEQGDSAMYLCASSLGGDLEQYFGPGTRLTVT.

The chain employs TRBV19 and TRBJ2-1; TRBD1 aligns across 7 bases. V dropped 0 bases and J dropped 3; count of bases not matched to a gene: 8. The germline gives CDR1 LNHDA, CDR2 SQIVND (reference sequence). This CDR3 contains 17 residues. The CDR3 spells CASSIDPKGASYNEQFF. In DNA form, the CDR3 reads TGTGCCAGTAGTATAGATCCTAAGGGGGCGAGCTACAATGAGCAGTTCTTC.

This clone was counted once. This chain links TRBV11-3 with TRBJ1-1; D remains ambiguous. V lost 0 bases and J lost 5, with 7 bases in between. CDR1 SGHNT and CDR2 YENEEA come from the germline V gene. CDR3 length: 13 residues. CDR3 in DNA: TGTGCCAGCAGCTTAGACAGTGGGACTGAAGCTTTCTTT. Its translation is CASSLDSGTEAFF.

The CDR3 is CASSLPGIKGNEQFF. The CDR3 DNA is TGTGCCAGCAGCTTACCGGGGATCAAAGGGAATGAGCAGTTCTTC. The gene calls are TRBV11-2 and TRBJ2-1; tentative D call: TRBD2 (5 bases). Trimming removed 2 bases at V and 7 bases at J, with 15 bases between. Germline CDR1 SGHAT, CDR2 FQNNGV. CDR3 length: 15 amino acids.

The chain links TRBV5-6 to TRBJ2-1; D may be TRBD2 (6 bases). Trimming took off 5 bases at V and 0 bases at J, with 12 bases between the two ends. CDR3 length: 15 residues. Germline V gene sequence: CDR1 SGHDT, CDR2 YYEEEE. The CDR3 region has the DNA TGTGCCAGCAGGGAGGGACTCAGCTCCTACAATGAGCAGTTCTTC. Translation: CASREGLSSYNEQFF.

This clone was counted only a few times. The rearrangement links TRBV28 to TRBJ2-7; tentative D call: TRBD2 (5 bases). The ends were cut back, 4 bases at V and 4 bases at J, with 14 bases in the middle. The germline V gene encodes CDR1 MDHEN and CDR2 SYDVKM. The CDR3 sequence is 14 residues long. The CDR3 sequence: CASSSRTSAYEQYF. CDR3 in DNA: TGTGCCAGCAGTTCCCGGACTTCGGCTTACGAGCAGTACTTC.

This chain uses TRBV27 with TRBJ1-2; 9 nucleotides agree with TRBD1. This CDR3 region has 14 residues. CDR1 MNHEY and CDR2 SMNVEV come from the germline V gene (reference sequence). V gave up 2 bases and J gave up 4 bases; unmatched junction bases: 2. CDR3 sequence: CASSLTGGSYGYTF. For the CDR3, the DNA is TGTGCCAGCAGTTTAACAGGGGGCAGCTATGGCTACACCTTC.

This clone has only one observation. The rearrangement uses TRBV5-1 and TRBJ2-1, with D perhaps TRBD2 (6 bases). Germline V gives CDR1 SGHRS, CDR2 YFSETQ. The CDR3 sequence is 13 residues long. V was pared by 6 bases and J by 7 bases, with 14 bases between. The CDR3 bases are TGCGCCAGCAAGGAGGGCGAGGAAAATGAGCAGTTCTTC. Translation: CASKEGEENEQFF.

This clone was observed a handful of times. V and J are TRBV23-1 and TRBJ2-1, with D perhaps TRBD2 (5 bases). TRBV23-1 is flagged as an ORF with uncertain function. The CDR3 sequence is 12 residues long. The CDR3 loop reads CSRRVEYNEQFF. The CDR3 nucleotides read TGCTCAAGGCGGGTAGAATATAATGAGCAGTTCTTC.

The V call is TRBV7-9, the J call TRBJ2-3; D is uncertain. The CDR3 sequence is 14 residues long. Trimming took 1 base from V and 1 from J, leaving 6 bases between them. Per the germline V gene, CDR1 is SEHNR and CDR2 is FQNEAQ (reference sequence). The CDR3 region is CASSLGAGTDTQYF. In DNA, the CDR3 is TGTGCCAGCAGCTTAGGGGCGGGCACAGATACGCAGTATTTT.

The rearrangement joins TRBV4-1 to TRBJ1-3; D call uncertain. Looked up from germline, CDR1 is MGHRA and CDR2 is YSYEKL. The CDR3 is 16 amino acids. V dropped 4 bases and J dropped 0 bases, with 13 bases sitting between them. The CDR3 here is CASSPMWRDSGNTIYF. The CDR3 DNA reads TGCGCCAGCAGCCCCATGTGGAGAGACTCTGGAAACACCATATATTTT.

The table lists this clone with a few counts. The V and J genes are TRBV29-1 and TRBJ1-1; 7 bases agree with TRBD1. The junction had 11 bases not matched to a gene; V was cut back by 5 bases and J by 5 bases. Looked up from germline, CDR1 is SQVTM and CDR2 is ANQGSEA. The CDR3 sequence is 14 residues long. This CDR3 is CSVSSDRERTEAFF. The CDR3, as DNA: TGCAGCGTTTCGAGTGACAGGGAGAGGACTGAAGCTTTCTTT. The full variable domain, with the rest looked up from reference TRBV29-1 and TRBJ1-1, is SAVISQKPSRDICQRGTSLTIQCQVDSQVTMMFWYRQQPGQSLTLIATANQGSEATYESGFVIDKFPISRPNLTFSTLTVSNMSPEDSSIYLCSVSSDRERTEAFFGQGTRLTVV.

This clone has only a few counts. The V call is TRBV4-1, the J call TRBJ1-2; D is unresolved. The CDR3 sequence is 13 residues long. The germline V gene encodes CDR1 MGHRA and CDR2 YSYEKL. Trimming left V 1 base short and J 3 bases short, with 6 bases between. DNA for the CDR3: TGCGCCAGCAGCCAAGGAGATTACTATGGCTACACCTTC. Its translation: CASSQGDYYGYTF.

This clone came up a few times. The gene calls are TRBV2 and TRBJ2-7; TRBD1 aligns across 10 bases. Per germline, CDR1 SNHLY and CDR2 FYNNEI. This CDR3 region has 13 residues. V lost 10 bases to trimming and J lost 4 bases; unmatched junction nucleotides: 7. The CDR3: CATGDRGGYEQYF. The CDR3, as DNA: TGTGCCACAGGGGACAGGGGAGGGTACGAGCAGTACTTC.

V is TRBV7-9 and J is TRBJ2-7, with a weak D call TRBD2 (5 bases). Germline CDR1 and CDR2: SEHNR and FQNEAQ (reference sequence). The V end lost 5 bases, the J end lost 3 bases, and 29 bases lay between the germline ends. The CDR3 is made up of 19 amino acids. The CDR3: CASSTTLLLTGNFGYEQYF. For the CDR3, the DNA is TGTGCCAGCAGCACAACCCTCCTTCTCACCGGGAATTTCGGCTACGAGCAGTACTTC.

The chain combines TRBV15 with TRBJ1-4, with unresolved D. Germline V gene data show CDR1 as LNHNV and CDR2 as YYDKDF (reference sequence). The V gene lost 8 bases and the J gene lost 7 bases, with 14 bases spanning the gap. The CDR3 covers 13 residues. The CDR3 here is CATQIREIEKLFF. In DNA, the CDR3 is TGTGCCACCCAAATCAGAGAGATTGAAAAACTGTTTTTT.

The chain is built from TRBV7-9 and TRBJ2-7; tentatively, D is TRBD2 (5 bases). The CDR3 is 15 residues long. The V gene lost 3 bases and the J gene lost 3 bases, with 15 bases spanning the gap. CDR1 and CDR2 from the germline V gene are SEHNR and FQNEAQ (reference sequence). CDR3 DNA sequence: TGTGCCAGCAGCTTGGACTCCGCCAGAGACTACGAGCAGTACTTC. Translated, it gives CASSLDSARDYEQYF. Supplemented by reference TRBV7-9 and TRBJ2-7, the full variable domain reads DTGVSQNPRHKITKRGQNVTFRCDPISEHNRLYWYRQTLGQGPEFLTYFQNEAQLEKSRLLSDRFSAERPKGSFSTLEIQRTEQGDSAMYLCASSLDSARDYEQYFGPGTRLTVT.

The chain carries TRBV6-6 and TRBJ2-5, with 11 bases matching TRBD1. The CDR3 is made up of 15 amino acids. Germline trimming cut 4 bases from V and 1 base from J; bases unmatched to any gene: 2. Germline loops: CDR1 MNHNY, CDR2 SVGAGI (reference sequence). The DNA for the CDR3 is TGTGCCAGCAGTTCCGGGACAGGGGGCCAAGAGACCCAGTACTTC. Its protein product is CASSSGTGGQETQYF.

This clone was counted between two and nine times. V usage is TRBV7-5 and J usage is TRBJ1-2. TRBV7-5 is assigned pseudogene status. The CDR3 runs 11 residues. CDR3 nucleotides: TGTGCCAGAAGCCTACCTTATGGCTACACCTTC. Protein sequence: CARSLPYGYTF.

The CDR3 sequence: CASSQDRGSGNTIYF. CDR3 coding DNA: TGTGCCAGCAGCCAAGACAGGGGCTCTGGAAACACCATATATTTT. The chain employs TRBV11-2 and TRBJ1-3; 8 bases agree with TRBD1. Trimming at V came to 5 bases and at J to 0 bases, leaving 3 bases not matched to a gene. The V gene's germline CDR1 is SGHAT and CDR2 FQNNGV. The CDR3 covers 15 residues.

As regards this clone: One end of the junction fails to match germline, which may point to a read error. The V gene is TRBV7-7, the J gene TRBJ2-1, with 13 bases lining up with TRBD2. Germline loops: CDR1 SSHAT, CDR2 FNYEAQ (reference sequence). The CDR3 sequence is 16 residues long. The CDR3 here is CASSPPLAGGTNEQFF. CDR3 DNA: TGTGCTAGCAGCCCCCCACTAGCGGGAGGGACCAATGAGCAGTTCTTC.

The genes are TRBV7-2 and TRBJ2-7, with TRBD1 matching over 8 bases. Per the germline V gene, CDR1 is SGHTA and CDR2 is FQGNSA. CDR3 length: 14 residues. V lost 3 bases to trimming and J lost 2 bases; unmatched junction nucleotides: 3. This CDR3 reads CASSFGQGTYEQYF. The CDR3 region has the DNA TGTGCCAGCAGCTTTGGACAGGGAACCTACGAGCAGTACTTC.

V usage is TRBV6-1 and J usage is TRBJ1-5, with D possibly being TRBD1 (5 bases). From germline, CDR1 is MNHNS and CDR2 SASEGT. V dropped 7 bases and J dropped 7 bases, with 14 bases sitting between them. The CDR3 runs to 13 residues. In nucleotides, the CDR3 is TGTGCCAGCAACCACGGTTGGGACCAGCCCCAGCATTTT. Its translation is CASNHGWDQPQHF.

The J gene is TRBJ2-7, the V gene TRBV2; 10 bases align to TRBD2. The V gene's germline CDR1 is SNHLY and CDR2 FYNNEI. Germline trimming cut 2 bases from V and 9 bases from J; bases unmatched to any gene: 10. The CDR3 is made up of 15 amino acids. CDR3 sequence (DNA): TGTGCCAGCAGTGAACAAACTAGCGGGATGGTTCGGCAGTACTTC. This sequence encodes CASSEQTSGMVRQYF.

The V call is TRBV5-6, the J call TRBJ2-1; possibly TRBD2 for D (5 bases). From germline, CDR1 is SGHDT and CDR2 YYEEEE. Deletions cut 0 bases from V and 4 bases from J, with 14 bases between. The CDR3 covers 16 residues. The CDR3 nucleotides are TGTGCCAGCAGCTTGGTTACAAGCGGACGATACAATGAGCAGTTCTTC. It codes for CASSLVTSGRYNEQFF.